This T cell receptor beta chain was captured in a study of ipilimumab plus nivolumab after autologous stem cell transplantation. TCRdb keeps only in-frame clones here, not all; method: immunoSEQ multiplex PCR. The repertoire has some 43,000 clones, nearly 90% of them found once; the top ten carry about 0.88%. Germline values: CDR1 SGHRS, CDR2 YFSETQ. Trimming removed 6 bases from V and 2 bases from J, with 15 bases in between. CDR3 size: 14 residues. Checkpoint therapy with ipilimumab 1 mg/kg began 14 to 28 days after transplant. This clonotype was sampled from a male donor with multiple myeloma. The rearrangement joins TRBV5-1 to TRBJ2-7; D remains ambiguous. The sequences come from PBMCs, collected in a trial of ipilimumab plus nivolumab as post-transplant consolidation. CDR3 bases: TGCGCCAGCAAGGACCCGGGTTCCCCCTACGAGCAGTACTTC. Its translation is CASKDPGSPYEQYF. The complete variable domain, with remaining parts taken from reference TRBV5-1 and TRBJ2-7, reads KAGVTQTPRYLIKTRGQQVTLSCSPISGHRSVSWYQQTPGQGLQFLFEYFSETQRNKGNFPGRFSGRQFSNSRSEMNVSTLELGDSALYLCASKDPGSPYEQYFGPGTRLTVT.